These 4 T cell receptor beta chains share one sample of origin, sequenced in a study of B cell selection in AIRE deficiency (dated by TCRdb to about 2019). Receptor amplification or capture employed the immunoSEQ multiplex PCR assay. The source is immuneACCESS, and TCRdb retained only in-frame sequences with V and J called. Part of the clones is not carried over; for the studies checked, unresolved V genes explain less than half of this, and the remainder is unexplained. In all, the sample holds roughly 25,000 clones, and less than 97% of those were seen once. The ten most abundant clones make up around 0.2% of the sample. Conventional CD4 T cells were sorted as CD4+CD127+ cells. The sequenced sample consisted of CD4+CD127+ conventional T cells sorted from PBMCs. The receptors derive from a human donor in good health.

This sequence joins TRBV7-2 and TRBJ2-3; D not certain. The germline V gene has CDR1 SGHTA and CDR2 FQGNSA. V lost 1 base and J lost 0, with 11 bases in between. The CDR3 totals 16 residues. The CDR3 reads CASSLGRYLSTDTQYF. CDR3 DNA sequence: TGTGCCAGCAGCTTAGGAAGGTACCTTAGCACAGATACGCAGTATTTT.

This sequence joins TRBV6-6 and TRBJ2-3; 7 bases map to TRBD1. The CDR3 has 16 amino acids. J was trimmed by 0 bases and V by 10 bases; bases with no gene match: 13. Germline CDR1 is MNHNY and CDR2 is SVGAGI (reference sequence). The CDR3 region is CATLPRDSFSTDTQYF. The CDR3 DNA follows: TGTGCCACCTTACCCCGGGACAGCTTTAGCACAGATACGCAGTATTTT.

The rearrangement links TRBV5-6 to TRBJ2-3; 9 bases align to TRBD2. V was clipped by 0 bases and J by 2 bases; unmatched bases: 7. In germline, CDR1 is SGHDT, CDR2 YYEEEE. This CDR3 contains 17 residues. As DNA, the CDR3 is TGTGCCAGCAGCTTGGATCGAGCGGGAGGTCCCACAGATACGCAGTATTTT. It yields the protein CASSLDRAGGPTDTQYF.

The chain recombines TRBV7-2 with TRBJ1-2, with 10 bases identical to TRBD1. This CDR3 has 17 amino acids. Germline assignment: CDR1 SGHTA and CDR2 FQGNSA. V gave up 5 bases and J gave up 2 bases; unmatched junction bases: 11. CDR3 DNA: TGTGCCAGCAGCACTCGACAGGGGGCTCAACTAAACTATGGCTACACCTTC. Translated: CASSTRQGAQLNYGYTF.